This T cell receptor beta chain appears in the sequencing data of a study of blood T cell repertoires in COVID-19. The data were produced by immunoSEQ multiplex PCR, yet TCRdb's version contains in-frame clones alone and is incomplete. The data hold some 200,000 clones, with around 86% observed a single time. Germline values: CDR1 LGHDT, CDR2 YNNKEL (reference sequence). This CDR3 contains 14 residues. Trimming pared 4 bases from V and 1 base from J, leaving 10 bases between. The sequenced sample was peripheral blood. The chain has TRBV3-1 (or the pseudogene TRBV3-2) and TRBJ1-1; D uncertain. The clonotype comes from a woman aged 40-49 years with acute or convalescent COVID-19. CDR3 sequence (DNA): TGTGCCAGCAGCCCCCGTCGCGGGAACACTGAAGCTTTCTTT. Its protein is CASSPRRGNTEAFF.